This entry lists 25 T cell receptor beta chains sequenced from one sample in a study of CD8 T cells in Susac syndrome. Random-hexamer reverse transcription was applied to roughly 0.5 to 1 ug RNA. TCRdb recomputed calls from the immunoSEQ multiplex PCR reads with MiXCR, one row per CDR3 protein. This table holds roughly 70,000 distinct CDR3 sequences, 96% found once. Source material: CD4+ T cells from PBMCs. These receptors were obtained from a human donor with multiple sclerosis.

A single count supports this clonotype. V and J are TRBV24-1 and TRBJ2-3, with 7 bases matching TRBD1. Losses at the gene ends were 9 bases for V and 4 bases for J; bases not matched to a gene: 6. This CDR3 comprises 13 residues. In germline, CDR1 is KGHDR, CDR2 SFDVKD. For the CDR3, the DNA is TGTGCCACCGGTAACAGGGGCCCAGATACGCAGTATTTT. Its translation: CATGNRGPDTQYF.

The rearrangement joins TRBV19 to TRBJ2-3, with 14 bases lining up with TRBD2. CDR1 and CDR2 from the germline V gene are LNHDA and SQIVND (reference sequence). There are 16 residues in the CDR3. V lost 3 bases to trimming and J lost 4 bases; unmatched junction nucleotides: 3. Here the CDR3 DNA reads TGTGCCAGTAGTATCTGGACTAGCGGGGGGTCAGATACGCAGTATTTT. Protein sequence: CASSIWTSGGSDTQYF.

The chain uses TRBV14 and TRBJ2-3; D ambiguous. CDR3 length: 11 residues. The V gene lost 3 bases and the J gene lost 6 bases, with 4 bases spanning the gap. Germline values: CDR1 SGHDN, CDR2 FVKESK. Here the CDR3 DNA reads TGTGCCAGCAGCCATTCCGATACGCAGTATTTT. Encoded protein: CASSHSDTQYF.

The chain has TRBV20-1 and TRBJ2-3; no clear D gene. The germline V and J ends were trimmed by 5 bases and 1 base, with 1 base remaining between them. There are 10 residues in the CDR3. The germline V gene encodes CDR1 DFQATT and CDR2 SNEGSKA (reference sequence). The CDR3: CSARTDTQYF. DNA of the CDR3: TGCAGTGCTCGCACAGATACGCAGTATTTT.

V and J are TRBV5-1 and TRBJ2-3; D gene uncertain. V was trimmed by 0 bases and J by 4 bases, leaving 12 bases between them. The germline V gene encodes CDR1 SGHRS and CDR2 YFSETQ. CDR3 length: 15 amino acids. The CDR3 sequence: CASSLAGLSPDTQYF. CDR3 nucleotide sequence: TGCGCCAGCAGCTTGGCCGGGCTATCCCCAGATACGCAGTATTTT.

CDR3 sequence (DNA): TGTGCCAGTAGTTCACAGGGGACCTACAATGAGCAGTTCTTC. Translation gives CASSSQGTYNEQFF. The chain recombines TRBV19 with TRBJ2-1; TRBD1 matches 7 bases. The CDR3 totals 14 residues. V was clipped by 5 bases and J by 2 bases; unmatched bases: 3. Germline-derived CDR1 and CDR2 are LNHDA and SQIVND (reference sequence).

The CDR3 loop is CAISSDRVGANVLTF. CDR3 DNA sequence: TGTGCCATCAGTTCCGACAGGGTTGGGGCCAACGTCCTGACTTTC. V is TRBV10-3 and J is TRBJ2-6; 7 bases agree with TRBD1. V shed 5 bases, J shed 3 bases, and the junction held 4 bases outside the gene matches. This CDR3 is built from 15 residues. Per germline, CDR1 ENHRY and CDR2 SYGVKD.

The J gene is TRBJ2-7, the V gene TRBV30, with D unresolved. The CDR3 is 14 amino acids. Per the germline V gene, CDR1 is GTSNPN and CDR2 is SVGIG (reference sequence). The V end lost 3 bases, the J end lost 5 bases, and 17 bases lay between the germline ends. The CDR3 DNA reads as TGTGCCTGGAGGAGTTGGGGAAGTCGGAACGAGCAGTACTTC. It specifies CAWRSWGSRNEQYF.

This clonotype was counted a single time. The rearrangement links TRBV20-1 to TRBJ1-1, with D uncertain. Germline V gene data show CDR1 as DFQATT and CDR2 as SNEGSKA (reference sequence). Trimming took off 1 base at V and 2 bases at J, with 11 bases between the two ends. This CDR3 comprises 14 residues. As DNA, the CDR3 is TGCAGTGCTAGAGGTGGGGTGGTTAACACTGAAGCTTTCTTT. Its translation is CSARGGVVNTEAFF.

The rearrangement joins TRBV28 to TRBJ1-1, with D unclear. The V gene lost 6 bases and the J gene lost 3 bases, with 11 bases spanning the gap. The germline gives CDR1 MDHEN, CDR2 SYDVKM. This CDR3 has 13 residues. The CDR3 DNA sequence: TGTGCCAGCAGGGGTGGATCACACACTGAAGCTTTCTTT. Its protein product is CASRGGSHTEAFF.

The chain is built from TRBV29-1 and TRBJ2-1; the D gene is possibly TRBD2 (5 bases). The CDR3 totals 15 residues. Germline CDR1 reads SQVTM; CDR2 reads ANQGSEA. With 6 bases removed from V and 5 bases from J, the gap between germline ends came to 20 bases. CDR3 sequence reads: CSVARGASADNEQFF. The CDR3 nucleotides are TGCAGCGTAGCCCGGGGAGCTTCTGCCGACAATGAGCAGTTCTTC.

The chain employs TRBV5-1 and TRBJ1-6; the D gene is possibly TRBD1 (6 bases). V was shortened by 3 bases and J by 9 bases, with 16 bases between the two germline ends. Germline V gene sequence: CDR1 SGHRS, CDR2 YFSETQ. The CDR3 is 15 residues long. The CDR3: CASSWDTGTGSPLHF. CDR3 DNA sequence: TGCGCCAGCAGCTGGGACACAGGAACGGGTTCACCCCTCCACTTT.

V is TRBV20-1 and J is TRBJ1-5; no firm D call. V was cut by 6 bases and J by 0 bases, with 9 bases left in between. This CDR3 comprises 13 residues. The germline V gene encodes CDR1 DFQATT and CDR2 SNEGSKA (reference sequence). CDR3: CSARFRSNQPQHF. The CDR3 DNA reads TGCAGTGCCCGGTTCCGTAGCAATCAGCCCCAGCATTTT.

This clonotype was recorded once. The chain has TRBV4-1 and TRBJ2-1, with 10 bases matching TRBD1. The CDR3 totals 16 residues. Germline V gene data show CDR1 as MGHRA and CDR2 as YSYEKL. The junction had 6 bases not matched to a gene; V was cut back by 0 bases and J by 7 bases. The CDR3 DNA reads TGCGCCAGCAGCCAAGATCCGGGACAGGGGTTTAATGAGCAGTTCTTC. Its translation: CASSQDPGQGFNEQFF.

The gene calls are TRBV7-2 and TRBJ2-3; D may correspond to TRBD1 or TRBD2 (6 bases each). This CDR3 has 16 amino acids. Germline V CDR1 and CDR2: SGHTA, FQGNSA. V was shortened by 1 base and J by 0 bases, with 11 bases between the two germline ends. The CDR3 loop is CASSLGGGLSTDTQYF. For the CDR3, the DNA is TGTGCCAGCAGCTTAGGTGGGGGGCTCAGCACAGATACGCAGTATTTT.

The chain combines TRBV12-3 or TRBV12-4 with TRBJ2-1, with D perhaps matching TRBD2 (6 bases). Deletions cut 6 bases from V and 4 bases from J, with 16 bases between. The CDR3 sequence is 15 residues long. The CDR3 sequence is CASRPTSLPYNEQFF. In DNA, the CDR3 is TGTGCCAGCAGACCGACTAGTCTCCCTTACAATGAGCAGTTCTTC.

The chain has TRBV3-1 and TRBJ2-2, with no clear D. CDR1 is LGHDT and CDR2 is YNNKEL in the germline V gene (reference sequence). The CDR3 sequence is 13 residues long. V gave up 3 bases and J gave up 7 bases, with 9 bases separating them. In DNA form, the CDR3 reads TGTGCCAGCAGCCATGCTATGGGCGGGGAGCTGTTTTTT. Residues: CASSHAMGGELFF.

V usage is TRBV30 and J usage is TRBJ1-4; D might be TRBD1 (6 bases). Trimming pared 2 bases from V and 8 bases from J, leaving 12 bases between. Germline V gene lookup returns CDR1 GTSNPN and CDR2 SVGIG (reference sequence). The CDR3 has 13 residues. This chain's CDR3 is CAWSPNRGEKLFF. In DNA form, the CDR3 reads TGTGCCTGGAGTCCGAATAGGGGGGAAAAACTGTTTTTT. Full variable domain (missing parts from reference TRBV30 and TRBJ1-4): SQTIHQWPATLVQPVGSPLSLECTVEGTSNPNLYWYRQAAGRGLQLLFYSVGIGQISSEVPQNLSASRPQDRQFILSSKKLLLSDSGFYLCAWSPNRGEKLFFGSGTQLSVL.

The chain is built from TRBV6-2 or TRBV6-3 and TRBJ2-5; 12 bases fit TRBD2. V was clipped by 2 bases and J by 5 bases; unmatched bases: 12. This CDR3 has 18 residues. Germline V gene lookup returns CDR1 MNHEY and CDR2 SVGEGT. The CDR3: CASSYGLAGGPLRETQYF. The DNA for the CDR3 is TGTGCCAGCAGTTACGGGCTAGCGGGGGGGCCTCTTCGGGAGACCCAGTACTTC.

V gene TRBV20-1 combines with J gene TRBJ2-3; D possibly uses TRBD1 or TRBD2 (5 bases each). This CDR3 comprises 13 residues. Trimming removed 4 bases from V and 0 bases from J, with 8 bases in between. Germline V gives CDR1 DFQATT, CDR2 SNEGSKA (reference sequence). This CDR3 is CSATRDSTDTQYF. CDR3 nucleotides: TGCAGTGCTACCCGGGACAGCACAGATACGCAGTATTTT.

V and J are TRBV4-1 and TRBJ2-7; 7 bases align to TRBD1. The CDR3 is made up of 16 amino acids. Per the germline V gene, CDR1 is MGHRA and CDR2 is YSYEKL. Losses at the gene ends were 0 bases for V and 2 bases for J; bases not matched to a gene: 7. The CDR3 loop is CASSQDRGGATYEQYF. CDR3 sequence (DNA): TGCGCCAGCAGCCAAGATCGAGGGGGCGCGACCTACGAGCAGTACTTC.

V and J are TRBV5-1 and TRBJ1-6; 7 positions match TRBD1. Unmatched junction bases numbered 6, after V lost 5 bases and J lost 7 bases. There are 14 residues in the CDR3. The germline gives CDR1 SGHRS, CDR2 YFSETQ. For the CDR3, the DNA is TGCGCCAGCAGACTCCGGGACAGAAATTCACCCCTCCACTTT. Its translation: CASRLRDRNSPLHF. The variable domain in full, completed from reference TRBV5-1 and TRBJ1-6, reads KAGVTQTPRYLIKTRGQQVTLSCSPISGHRSVSWYQQTPGQGLQFLFEYFSETQRNKGNFPGRFSGRQFSNSRSEMNVSTLELGDSALYLCASRLRDRNSPLHFGNGTRLTVT.

The chain combines TRBV9 with TRBJ2-1; 7 nucleotides align to TRBD2. The J segment lost 8 bases and the V segment lost 0 bases, leaving 5 bases of the junction unmatched. Germline V gives CDR1 SGDLS, CDR2 YYNGEE. There are 14 residues in the CDR3. CDR3 in DNA: TGTGCCAGCAGCGTAGGAACTAGCGTCCATGAGCAGTTCTTC. This gives the protein CASSVGTSVHEQFF.

The chain links TRBV28 to TRBJ1-1; 7 bases agree with TRBD1. With V trimmed by 6 bases and J by 5 bases, 9 bases remained unmatched. This CDR3 contains 14 residues. Germline V gene lookup returns CDR1 MDHEN and CDR2 SYDVKM. CDR3 residues: CASRLGQAITEAFF. The CDR3 nucleotides are TGTGCCAGCAGGTTAGGACAGGCTATAACTGAAGCTTTCTTT.

The V gene is TRBV2, the J gene TRBJ1-2, with 10 bases that match TRBD1. J was trimmed by 6 bases and V by 6 bases; bases with no gene match: 7. Germline V lookup: CDR1 SNHLY, CDR2 FYNNEI. The CDR3 loop spans 14 amino acids. The CDR3 here is CASSSTGGFNGYTF. The CDR3 DNA follows: TGTGCCAGCAGCTCGACAGGGGGCTTTAATGGCTACACCTTC.